The 6 T cell receptor beta chains reported below all come from one sample, sequenced in a study of shared clonotypes between healthy human individuals. Sequenced by immunoSEQ multiplex PCR; TCRdb stores in-frame clones only, minus some. This sample has around 500,000 clones, with approximately 80% found just once. Material: PBMCs. The receptors stem from a woman aged 40 to 49 in good health. Some clones in this sample may be carry-over from other donors' samples.

The J gene is TRBJ2-3, the V gene TRBV19; 9 positions agree with TRBD2. Germline values: CDR1 LNHDA, CDR2 SQIVND (reference sequence). V shed 8 bases and J 4 bases; nucleotides not matched to a gene: 7. The CDR3 contains 14 residues. DNA for the CDR3: TGTGCCAGTGCGACTGGCGGGAGGGCAGATACGCAGTATTTT. Residues: CASATGGRADTQYF.

This clone showed up just a few times. The chain recombines TRBV18 with TRBJ1-1; 11 bases align to TRBD1. Germline CDR1 and CDR2: KGHSH and LQKENI. This CDR3 spans 18 amino acids. J lost 1 base, V lost 3 bases, and 10 bases had no gene match. The CDR3 sequence is CASSPFPGQGGRNTEAFF. The DNA for the CDR3 is TGTGCCAGCTCACCCTTCCCGGGACAGGGGGGGAGGAACACTGAAGCTTTCTTT.

This clone was seen a handful of times. The rearrangement joins TRBV5-1 to TRBJ2-1, with D maybe TRBD1 (5 bases). The length of the CDR3 is 15 residues. V was pared by 0 bases and J by 5 bases, with 12 bases between. The germline CDR1 and CDR2 sequences are SGHRS and YFSETQ. The CDR3 nucleotides are TGCGCCAGCAGCTTGGCTGCGACAGCGAACAATGAGCAGTTCTTC. Translated, it gives CASSLAATANNEQFF.

In the case of this clone: Distinct nucleotide sequences in the sample also encode this CDR3. J is TRBJ2-3 and V is TRBV6-5; a possible D gene is TRBD1 (6 bases). Germline values: CDR1 MNHEY, CDR2 SVGAGI. The CDR3 runs to 13 residues. The ends were cut back, 2 bases at V and 5 bases at J, with 8 bases in the middle. The CDR3 reads CASSYPGVDTQYF. For the CDR3, the DNA is TGTGCCAGCAGTTACCCAGGGGTAGATACGCAGTATTTT.

CDR3 coding DNA: TGCGCCAGCAGCTTGCCCCGACTAGCGGCCTACAATGAGCAGTTCTTC. Its protein is CASSLPRLAAYNEQFF. The chain joins TRBV5-1 to TRBJ2-1; 9 bases map to TRBD2. The V and J ends lost 1 base and 2 bases, in that order; junction bases with no gene match: 4. The CDR3 spans 16 residues. Germline CDR1 reads SGHRS; CDR2 reads YFSETQ.

CDR3 loop: CSAIGLVETQYF. DNA of the CDR3: TGCAGCGCTATCGGACTGGTGGAGACCCAGTACTTC. V usage is TRBV29-1 and J usage is TRBJ2-5; maybe TRBD2 (5 bases). Trimming removed 7 bases from V and 5 bases from J, with 14 bases in between. Germline V lookup: CDR1 SQVTM, CDR2 ANQGSEA. The CDR3 loop spans 12 amino acids.